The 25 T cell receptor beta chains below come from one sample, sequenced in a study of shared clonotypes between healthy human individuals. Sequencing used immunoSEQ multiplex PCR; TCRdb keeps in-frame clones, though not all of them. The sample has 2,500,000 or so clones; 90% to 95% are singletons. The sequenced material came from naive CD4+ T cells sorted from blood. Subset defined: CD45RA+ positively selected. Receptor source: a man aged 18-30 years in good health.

The CDR3 nucleotides read TGTGCCAGCAGCTTACCGGGACTTAAGAAAAACACCGGGGAGCTGTTTTTT. Translating it yields CASSLPGLKKNTGELFF. The rearrangement links TRBV5-8 to TRBJ2-2; D is perhaps TRBD2 (6 bases). V lost 2 bases and J lost 2, with 16 bases in between. Germline loops: CDR1 SGHTS, CDR2 YDEGEE. There are 17 residues in the CDR3. The entire variable domain, with the rest obtained from reference TRBV5-8 and TRBJ2-2, is as follows: EAGVTQSPTHLIKTRGQQATLRCSPISGHTSVYWYQQALGLGLQFLLWYDEGEERNRGNFPPRFSGRQFPNYSSELNVNALELEDSALYLCASSLPGLKKNTGELFFGEGSRLTVL.

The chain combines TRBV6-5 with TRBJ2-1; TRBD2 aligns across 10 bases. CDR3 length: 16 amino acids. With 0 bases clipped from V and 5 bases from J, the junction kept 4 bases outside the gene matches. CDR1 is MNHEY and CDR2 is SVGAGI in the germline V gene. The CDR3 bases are TGTGCCAGCAGTTACTCGAAGCTAGCGGGGGACAATGAGCAGTTCTTC. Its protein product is CASSYSKLAGDNEQFF.

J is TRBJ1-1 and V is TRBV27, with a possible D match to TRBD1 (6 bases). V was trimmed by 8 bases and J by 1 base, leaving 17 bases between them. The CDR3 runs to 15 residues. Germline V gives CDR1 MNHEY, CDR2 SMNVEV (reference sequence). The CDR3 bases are TGTGCCAGCGGGGGCCCAGAGGGGTCGAACACTGAAGCTTTCTTT. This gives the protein CASGGPEGSNTEAFF.

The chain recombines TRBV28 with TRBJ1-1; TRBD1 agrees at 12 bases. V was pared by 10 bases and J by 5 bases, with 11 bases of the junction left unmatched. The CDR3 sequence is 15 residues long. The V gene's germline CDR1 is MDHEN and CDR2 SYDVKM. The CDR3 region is CATAGGDRGRTEAFF. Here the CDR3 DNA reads TGTGCCACGGCAGGAGGGGACAGGGGGCGGACTGAAGCTTTCTTT.

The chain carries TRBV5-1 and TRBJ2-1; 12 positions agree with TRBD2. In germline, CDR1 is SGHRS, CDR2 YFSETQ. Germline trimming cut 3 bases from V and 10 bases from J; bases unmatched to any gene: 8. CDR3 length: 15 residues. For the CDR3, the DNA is TGCGCCAGCAGCTCGACTAGCGGGAGAAAATACGAGCAGTTCTTC. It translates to CASSSTSGRKYEQFF.

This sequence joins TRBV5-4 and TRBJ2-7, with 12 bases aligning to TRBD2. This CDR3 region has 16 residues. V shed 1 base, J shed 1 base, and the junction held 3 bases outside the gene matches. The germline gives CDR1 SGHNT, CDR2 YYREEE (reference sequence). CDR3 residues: CASSLPTSGSSYEQYF. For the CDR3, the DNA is TGTGCCAGCAGCTTGCCGACTAGCGGGAGTTCCTACGAGCAGTACTTC. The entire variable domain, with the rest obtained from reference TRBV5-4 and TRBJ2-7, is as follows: ETGVTQSPTHLIKTRGQQVTLRCSSQSGHNTVSWYQQALGQGPQFIFQYYREEENGRGNFPPRFSGLQFPNYSSELNVNALELDDSALYLCASSLPTSGSSYEQYFGPGTRLTVT.

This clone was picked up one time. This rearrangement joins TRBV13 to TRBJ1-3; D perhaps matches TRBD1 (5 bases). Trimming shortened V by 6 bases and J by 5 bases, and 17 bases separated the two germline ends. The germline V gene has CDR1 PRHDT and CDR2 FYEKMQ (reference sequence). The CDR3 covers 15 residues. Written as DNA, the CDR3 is TGTGCCAGCAGGCCCGTGGGGACGTCGCGAAACACCATATATTTT. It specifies CASRPVGTSRNTIYF.

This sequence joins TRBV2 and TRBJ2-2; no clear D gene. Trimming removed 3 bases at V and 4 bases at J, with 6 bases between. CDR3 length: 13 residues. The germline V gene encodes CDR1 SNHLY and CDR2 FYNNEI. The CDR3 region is CASSESFTGELFF. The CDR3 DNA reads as TGTGCCAGCAGTGAGAGCTTCACCGGGGAGCTGTTTTTT.

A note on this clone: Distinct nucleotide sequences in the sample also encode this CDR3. This CDR3 reads CAWSVQGTDTQYF. For the CDR3, the DNA is TGTGCCTGGAGTGTCCAGGGGACAGATACGCAGTATTTT. This chain joins TRBV30 and TRBJ2-3, with D perhaps TRBD1 (6 bases). Trimming took off 0 bases at V and 3 bases at J, with 7 bases between the two ends. This CDR3 contains 13 residues. CDR1 and CDR2 from the germline V gene are GTSNPN and SVGIG (reference sequence).

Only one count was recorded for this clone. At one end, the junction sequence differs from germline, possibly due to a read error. The CDR3 coding sequence is TGTGCTAGTGGCTTGGGGACCGCCCCGGCGGGGACCCAGTACTTC. The encoded protein is CASGLGTAPAGTQYF. The chain uses TRBV12-5 and TRBJ2-5; the D gene could be TRBD1 or TRBD2 (5 bases each). CDR3 length: 15 residues. In germline, CDR1 is LGHNT, CDR2 FRNRAP.

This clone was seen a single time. The CDR3 is CASSGPYNEQFF. CDR3 bases: TGTGCCAGTTCGGGACCATACAATGAGCAGTTCTTC. The rearrangement links TRBV19 to TRBJ2-1; tentatively, D is TRBD1 or TRBD2 (5 bases each). The germline CDR1 and CDR2 sequences are LNHDA and SQIVND (reference sequence). The CDR3 runs 12 residues. V gave up 8 bases and J gave up 4 bases, with 9 bases separating them.

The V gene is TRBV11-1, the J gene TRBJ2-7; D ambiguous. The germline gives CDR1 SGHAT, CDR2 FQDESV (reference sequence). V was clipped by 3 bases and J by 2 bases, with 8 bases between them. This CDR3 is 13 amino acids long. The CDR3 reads CASSFAPPYEQYF. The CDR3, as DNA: TGTGCCAGCAGCTTCGCCCCCCCCTACGAGCAGTACTTC.

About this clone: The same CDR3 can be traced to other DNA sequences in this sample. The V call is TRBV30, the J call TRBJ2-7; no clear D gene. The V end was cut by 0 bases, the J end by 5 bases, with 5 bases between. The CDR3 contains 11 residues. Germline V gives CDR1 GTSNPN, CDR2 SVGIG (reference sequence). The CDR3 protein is CAWSVFNEQYF. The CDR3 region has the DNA TGTGCCTGGAGTGTATTTAACGAGCAGTACTTC.

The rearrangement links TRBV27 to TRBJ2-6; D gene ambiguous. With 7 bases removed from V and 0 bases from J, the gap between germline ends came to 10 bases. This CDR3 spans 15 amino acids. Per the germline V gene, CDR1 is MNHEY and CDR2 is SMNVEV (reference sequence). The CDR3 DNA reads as TGTGCCAGCACTAAGCCGGGCTCTGGGGCCAACGTCCTGACTTTC. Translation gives CASTKPGSGANVLTF.

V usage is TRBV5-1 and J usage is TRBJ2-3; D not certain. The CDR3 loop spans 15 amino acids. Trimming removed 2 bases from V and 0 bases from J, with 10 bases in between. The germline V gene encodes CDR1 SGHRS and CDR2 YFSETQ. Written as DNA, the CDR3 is TGCGCCAGCAGCTTCCAGACATCTAGCACAGATACGCAGTATTTT. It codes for CASSFQTSSTDTQYF.

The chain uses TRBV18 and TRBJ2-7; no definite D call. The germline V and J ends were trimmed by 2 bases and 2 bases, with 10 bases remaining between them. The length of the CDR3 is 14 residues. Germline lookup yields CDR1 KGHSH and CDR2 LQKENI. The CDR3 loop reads CASSPNPDAYEQYF. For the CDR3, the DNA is TGTGCCAGCTCACCAAACCCGGATGCCTACGAGCAGTACTTC. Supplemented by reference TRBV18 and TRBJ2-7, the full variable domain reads NAGVMQNPRHLVRRRGQEARLRCSPMKGHSHVYWYRQLPEEGLKFMVYLQKENIIDESGMPKERFSAEFPKEGPSILRIQQVVRGDSAAYFCASSPNPDAYEQYFGPGTRLTVT.

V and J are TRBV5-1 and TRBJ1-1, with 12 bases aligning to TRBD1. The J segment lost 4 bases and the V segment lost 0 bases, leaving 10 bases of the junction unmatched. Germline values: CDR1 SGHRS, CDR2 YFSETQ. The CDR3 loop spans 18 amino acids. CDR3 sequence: CASSLDGTGGAGVTEAFF. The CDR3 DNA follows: TGCGCCAGCAGCTTGGACGGGACAGGGGGCGCCGGGGTCACTGAAGCTTTCTTT.

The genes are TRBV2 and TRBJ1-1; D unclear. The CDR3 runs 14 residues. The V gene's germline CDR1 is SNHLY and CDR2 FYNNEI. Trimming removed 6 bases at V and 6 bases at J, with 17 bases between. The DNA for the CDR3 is TGTGCCAGCAGCGCAGAAGCGGGGTTTGCTGAAGCTTTCTTT. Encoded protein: CASSAEAGFAEAFF.

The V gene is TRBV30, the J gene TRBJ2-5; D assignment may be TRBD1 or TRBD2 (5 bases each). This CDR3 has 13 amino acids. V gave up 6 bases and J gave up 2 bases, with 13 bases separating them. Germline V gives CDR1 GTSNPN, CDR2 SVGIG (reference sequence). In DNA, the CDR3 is TGTGCCTGCGAGAGGGGAAGGCAAGAGACCCAGTACTTC. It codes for CACERGRQETQYF.

The CDR3 sequence: CAIRDSNNQPQHF. The CDR3 coding sequence is TGTGCCATTAGAGACAGCAACAATCAGCCCCAGCATTTT. The V and J genes are TRBV10-3 and TRBJ1-5; tentative D call: TRBD1 (5 bases). CDR3 length: 13 amino acids. CDR1 ENHRY and CDR2 SYGVKD come from the germline V gene. The V and J ends lost 9 bases and 3 bases respectively, with 12 bases between them.

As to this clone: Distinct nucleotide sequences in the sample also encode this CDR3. CDR3 sequence reads: CASSETGGNTEAFF. CDR3 nucleotide sequence: TGTGCCAGCTCAGAGACAGGGGGTAACACTGAAGCTTTCTTT. This chain joins TRBV18 and TRBJ1-1; 9 bases match TRBD1. The CDR3 runs 14 residues. Germline CDR1 reads KGHSH; CDR2 reads LQKENI. Trimming cost V 5 bases and J 2 bases; bases outside gene matches: 3. The full variable domain, in which reference TRBV18 and TRBJ1-1 provide the parts outside the CDR3, is NAGVMQNPRHLVRRRGQEARLRCSPMKGHSHVYWYRQLPEEGLKFMVYLQKENIIDESGMPKERFSAEFPKEGPSILRIQQVVRGDSAAYFCASSETGGNTEAFFGQGTRLTVV.

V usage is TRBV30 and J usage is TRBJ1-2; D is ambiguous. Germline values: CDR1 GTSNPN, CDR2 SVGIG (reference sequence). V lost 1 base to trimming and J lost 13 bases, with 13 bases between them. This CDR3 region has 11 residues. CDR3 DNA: TGTGCCTGGAGTGGCCAGGACCATCTCACCTTC. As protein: CAWSGQDHLTF.

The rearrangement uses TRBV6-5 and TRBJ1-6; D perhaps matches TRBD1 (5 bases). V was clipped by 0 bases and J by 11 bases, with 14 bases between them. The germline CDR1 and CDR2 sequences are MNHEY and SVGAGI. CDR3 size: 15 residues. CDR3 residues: CASSYSGRDHPPLHF. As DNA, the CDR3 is TGTGCCAGCAGTTACTCGGGGAGGGACCATCCACCCCTCCACTTT.

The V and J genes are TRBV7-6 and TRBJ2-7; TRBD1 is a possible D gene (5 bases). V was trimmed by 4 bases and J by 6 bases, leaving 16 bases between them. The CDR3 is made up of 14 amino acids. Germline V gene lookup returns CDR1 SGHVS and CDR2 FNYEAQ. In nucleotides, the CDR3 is TGTGCCAGCAGCTCTAATTTACAGGTTTCCGAGCAGTACTTC. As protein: CASSSNLQVSEQYF.

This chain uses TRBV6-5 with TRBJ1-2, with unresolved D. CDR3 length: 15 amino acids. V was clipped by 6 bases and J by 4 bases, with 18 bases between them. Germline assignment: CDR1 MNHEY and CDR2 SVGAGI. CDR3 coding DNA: TGTGCCAGCAGCCCGGGTCTTCCTCTCTTCTATGGCTACACCTTC. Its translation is CASSPGLPLFYGYTF.